This T cell receptor (beta chain) originates from a study of T cells in Graves' hyperthyroidism and ophthalmopathy. Study conclusions and caveats: Among thyroid clonotypes expanded above 0.001, most also appeared in blood.

In the ophthalmopathy cohort, Clinical Activity Score was at least 3, NOSPECS grade at least 4, and duration under 3 months. PBMCs were sourced from roughly 9.1 ml fresh peripheral blood. This CDR3 is 10 amino acids long. Trimming shortened V by 6 bases and J by 3 bases, and 5 bases separated the two germline ends. Germline V lookup: CDR1 DFQATT, CDR2 SNEGSKA (reference sequence). This clonotype has at least ten counts. Its antigen is still unknown. RNA transcripts provided the source from which TCR beta CDR3 regions were amplified. During a first-round RT-PCR of the TCR CDR3, the HTBI primer set was used. A single record per CDR3 protein comes from TCRdb applying MiXCR to the multiplex PCR reads. Of hundreds of thousands of distinct CDR3 sequences in the sample, less than 25% were seen once.

V usage is TRBV20-1 and J usage is TRBJ1-1; D unresolved. What was sequenced was blood. The clonotype was recovered from a woman younger than 45 with Graves' ophthalmopathy. CDR3 nucleotides: TGCAGTGCCCCGGACACTGAAGCTTTCTTT. It encodes CSAPDTEAFF.